Below, one T cell receptor beta chain is given with its context. The antigen is not known. This record comes from a study of beta chain features in type 1 diabetes. Study background: Examined across all samples were some 99 million sorted cells. General study results and limits: Because the template was cDNA, high-expressing cells might be over-represented. Equally in patients and controls, PCR might preferentially amplify shorter templates.

What was sequenced were expressed TCRB transcripts, since all of the isolated RNA had been reverse transcribed. The table came from immunoSEQ multiplex PCR; TCRdb's copy has only in-frame clones and leaves some out. The sample yields about 620,000 clones, about a sixth seen once. V was clipped by 6 bases and J by 4 bases, with 13 bases between them. The CDR3 totals 13 residues. Germline V CDR1 and CDR2: SGHRS, YFSETQ. CD45RO/CCR7/CD25/CD127/CD95/CD27 sorting isolated CD4+ naive, central memory, regulatory and stem cell-like memory cells. The sequenced sample was naive CD4+ T cells from blood. This sequence joins TRBV5-1 and TRBJ1-1; possible D gene TRBD1, 6 bases. The clonotype originates from a man between 18 and 35 years old in good health. Written as DNA, the CDR3 is TGCGCCAGCACCCTTGAGGACAGCACTGAAGCTTTCTTT. This gives the protein CASTLEDSTEAFF.